This entry features one T cell receptor (beta chain) sequence. Its antigen is undetermined. The entry originates in a study of T-cell memory formation after mild COVID-19. Overall study findings and caveats: Contracting clones from day 15 to 85 had balanced CD4/CD8; later expanders favoured CD4+. Contracting CD8+ clones were enriched in EMRA, CD4+ mainly in CM and EM. Pre-infection memory already had some responding clones, implying cross-reactive memory joined.

A single record per CDR3 protein comes from TCRdb applying MiXCR to the 5' RACE reads. The sample lists some 270,000 distinct CDR3 sequences, roughly 15% occurring once. CDR3 length equals 17 residues. Source material: PBMCs or a T cell subset sorted from them (not recorded which). The clonotype comes from an adult woman who had mild COVID-19 (a few samples of this study predate the infection). Cell type and time point are not known. V usage is TRBV21-1 and J usage is TRBJ2-2. TRBV21-1 represents a pseudogene. The CDR3 DNA follows: TGTGCCAGCAGCAAGGCCGGTTATCGGGGTAACACCGGGGAGCTGTTTTTT. Encoded protein: CASSKAGYRGNTGELFF.